This T cell receptor (beta chain) was recovered during a study of cytomegalovirus exposure and HLA in healthy donors. General study findings and limits: Researchers counted 164 TCR beta chains as cytomegalovirus-associated.

Trimming removed 2 bases from V and 1 base from J, with 11 bases in between. CDR3 size: 15 residues. Germline loops: CDR1 LGHNA, CDR2 YNFKEQ. Note on this clone: Its antigen is unknown.

The PCR ran on 60 Vbeta and 13 Jbeta primers. Sequenced by immunoSEQ multiplex PCR; TCRdb stores in-frame clones only, minus some. The sample consists of about 83,000 clones, roughly 75% of them appearing once. The TCR comes from a man aged 55 to 70 in good health and CMV-seronegative. The sample comprised PBMCs. The V gene is TRBV4-2, the J gene TRBJ1-1; unclear D gene. CDR3 in amino acids: CASSQKARGNTEAFF. The CDR3 bases are TGTGCCAGCAGCCAAAAAGCGCGGGGGAACACTGAAGCTTTCTTT.